This T cell receptor (beta chain) was sequenced during a study of blood T cells in healthy people across ages. Germline V CDR1 and CDR2: DFQATT, SNEGSKA (reference sequence). The CDR3 loop spans 14 amino acids. The V gene end was trimmed by 6 bases and the J gene end by 11 bases; junction bases not matched to a gene: 16. A J-beta primer mix and a sample-barcoded 5' primer were used in a second PCR of roughly 7 to 12 cycles. TCRdb called the 5' RACE reads again in MiXCR, with one record for every CDR3 protein. The sample consists of fewer than 2 million distinct CDR3 sequences, more than 35% of them appearing once.

This clonotype was obtained from a human donor in good health. V usage is TRBV20-1 and J usage is TRBJ2-5, with 9 bases that match TRBD2. Sequencing was carried out using blood. For the CDR3, the DNA is TGCAGTGCCAGGGGCGGGGGGGCCTACAATGAGCAGTACTTC. Translation gives CSARGGGAYNEQYF.